These 28 T cell receptor beta chains originate from one sample sequenced in a study of blood T cell repertoires in COVID-19. TCRdb keeps only in-frame clones here, not all; method: immunoSEQ multiplex PCR. The sample yields tens of thousands of clones, around 85% seen once. Sequencing input: peripheral blood. These receptors all come from a man aged 55 to 69 with acute or convalescent COVID-19.

This chain connects TRBV28 to TRBJ2-5; 7 bases line up with TRBD2. The CDR3 is made up of 16 amino acids. The V and J ends lost 4 bases and 4 bases, in that order; junction bases with no gene match: 12. CDR1 and CDR2 (germline): MDHEN, SYDVKM. DNA of the CDR3: TGTGCCAGCAGTTGGGGAGGGATGGGGGAAGGAGAGACCCAGTACTTC. Protein sequence: CASSWGGMGEGETQYF.

The genes are TRBV5-6 and TRBJ2-2; TRBD1 might be the D (6 bases). Trimming left V 2 bases short and J 6 bases short, with 14 bases between. From germline, CDR1 is SGHDT and CDR2 YYEEEE. The CDR3 consists of 15 residues. DNA of the CDR3: TGTGCCAGCAGCTTCTACAGGGTATGGGCCGGGGAGCTGTTTTTT. This codes for CASSFYRVWAGELFF.

This chain joins TRBV9 and TRBJ2-7; 11 bases match TRBD2. Germline CDR1 reads SGDLS; CDR2 reads YYNGEE. There are 15 residues in the CDR3. With 3 bases clipped from V and 7 bases from J, the junction kept 9 bases outside the gene matches. CDR3 coding DNA: TGTGCCAGCAGCGATGATAGCGGGAGGGCCAGGGAGCAGTACTTC. Its protein product is CASSDDSGRAREQYF.

The V gene is TRBV6-5, the J gene TRBJ2-3, with 9 bases fitting TRBD1. Unmatched junction bases numbered 5, after V lost 4 bases and J lost 3 bases. The V gene's germline CDR1 is MNHEY and CDR2 SVGAGI. This CDR3 has 15 amino acids. CDR3 coding DNA: TGTGCCAGCAGTTGGGGACAGGGCACTACAGATACGCAGTATTTT. This translates into CASSWGQGTTDTQYF.

CDR3 nucleotide sequence: TGTGCCAGCAAGGCAGGGCACACTGGAAACACCATATATTTT. It encodes CASKAGHTGNTIYF. The chain combines TRBV6-5 with TRBJ1-3; tentatively, D is TRBD1 (5 bases). This CDR3 contains 14 residues. The V gene's germline CDR1 is MNHEY and CDR2 SVGAGI. Deletions cut 7 bases from V and 2 bases from J, with 12 bases between.

The chain has TRBV5-4 and TRBJ2-1; D is unclear. CDR1 is SGHNT, CDR2 YYREEE, per germline (reference sequence). This CDR3 spans 14 amino acids. Deletions cut 1 base from V and 0 bases from J, with 5 bases between. The CDR3 region has the DNA TGTGCCAGCAGCTTGAAGAGCTCCTACAATGAGCAGTTCTTC. This sequence encodes CASSLKSSYNEQFF.

This clone is a singleton in its sample. The J gene is TRBJ2-7, the V gene TRBV7-9, with unresolved D. Trimming removed 6 bases from V and 2 bases from J, with 8 bases in between. Germline V gene sequence: CDR1 SEHNR, CDR2 FQNEAQ (reference sequence). CDR3 length: 12 residues. Written as DNA, the CDR3 is TGTGCCAGCAGTCCTCCGGCCTACGAGCAGTACTTC. Protein: CASSPPAYEQYF.

The rearrangement joins TRBV7-9 to TRBJ1-5, with 7 positions matching TRBD1. Germline CDR1 and CDR2: SEHNR and FQNEAQ (reference sequence). V trimming: 5 bases; J trimming: 3 bases; junction bases outside the gene matches: 4. The CDR3 sequence is 14 residues long. As DNA, the CDR3 is TGTGCCAGCAGCCGGGGACAGCCCAATCAGCCCCAGCATTTT. It translates to CASSRGQPNQPQHF. Using reference TRBV7-9 and TRBJ1-5 for the parts outside the CDR3, the full variable domain is DTGVSQNPRHKITKRGQNVTFRCDPISEHNRLYWYRQTLGQGPEFLTYFQNEAQLEKSRLLSDRFSAERPKGSFSTLEIQRTEQGDSAMYLCASSRGQPNQPQHFGDGTRLSIL.

The chain recombines TRBV2 with TRBJ2-1; D is possibly TRBD2 (6 bases). The germline gives CDR1 SNHLY, CDR2 FYNNEI. The germline V and J ends were trimmed by 0 bases and 5 bases, with 17 bases remaining between them. The CDR3 extends over 17 amino acids. The CDR3, as DNA: TGTGCCAGCAGTGAAGCGCACAGTGGGGGGTTACACAATGAGCAGTTCTTC. Residues: CASSEAHSGGLHNEQFF.

V gene TRBV28 combines with J gene TRBJ2-7; possibly TRBD1 for D (6 bases). Germline V gene sequence: CDR1 MDHEN, CDR2 SYDVKM. The V gene lost 3 bases and the J gene lost 0 bases, with 9 bases spanning the gap. The CDR3 totals 14 residues. CDR3 coding DNA: TGTGCCAGCAGTTTCGGGACAATCTCCTACGAGCAGTACTTC. Translating it yields CASSFGTISYEQYF.

This chain links TRBV23-1 with TRBJ1-3; D unclear. TRBV23-1 is an ORF for which the function is uncertain. Trimming stripped 0 bases from V and 0 bases from J, with 18 bases between. The CDR3 totals 19 residues. In nucleotides, the CDR3 is TGCGCCAGCAGTCAATCGGCAGCGCTCCGAATCCTCTCTGGAAACACCATATATTTT. As protein: CASSQSAALRILSGNTIYF.

This clone appeared a single time. The gene calls are TRBV7-9 and TRBJ2-7; possible D gene TRBD1, 5 bases. This CDR3 is built from 13 residues. From germline, CDR1 is SEHNR and CDR2 FQNEAQ (reference sequence). Trimming pared 7 bases from V and 3 bases from J, leaving 13 bases between. The CDR3 nucleotides are TGTGCCAGCACCAAGACAGCTTTCTACGAGCAGTACTTC. It yields the protein CASTKTAFYEQYF.

The genes are TRBV2 and TRBJ2-7, with D unresolved. Germline values: CDR1 SNHLY, CDR2 FYNNEI. The CDR3 runs 11 residues. Trimming left V 4 bases short and J 3 bases short, with 4 bases between. CDR3 sequence (DNA): TGTGCCAGCAGTGCCCTCTACGAGCAGTACTTC. This codes for CASSALYEQYF.

The count of this clone is one. This chain uses TRBV11-3 with TRBJ2-1; 7 positions match TRBD1. V lost 5 bases to trimming and J lost 10 bases; unmatched junction nucleotides: 11. Germline assignment: CDR1 SGHNT and CDR2 YENEEA. This CDR3 contains 14 residues. Here the CDR3 reads CASSPRQGGREQFF. Written as DNA, the CDR3 is TGTGCCAGCAGCCCCAGACAGGGCGGGCGGGAGCAGTTCTTC.

This sequence joins TRBV11-2 and TRBJ1-6, with 8 bases matching TRBD1. Germline CDR1 is SGHAT and CDR2 is FQNNGV. V shed 8 bases and J 10 bases; nucleotides not matched to a gene: 4. The CDR3 covers 12 residues. The CDR3, as DNA: TGTGCCAGCGGACAGGGAAACTCACCCCTCCACTTT. It codes for CASGQGNSPLHF.

V usage is TRBV28 and J usage is TRBJ2-7; D perhaps matches TRBD1 (6 bases). Germline values: CDR1 MDHEN, CDR2 SYDVKM. The CDR3 contains 14 residues. V was pared by 2 bases and J by 0 bases, with 8 bases between. The CDR3 sequence is CASSLRDTSYEQYF. CDR3 DNA: TGTGCCAGCAGTTTAAGGGACACCTCCTACGAGCAGTACTTC.

In this sample, this clone turned up once. This rearrangement joins TRBV6-5 to TRBJ2-5; tentative D call: TRBD2 (6 bases). The length of the CDR3 is 13 residues. The germline CDR1 and CDR2 sequences are MNHEY and SVGAGI. V gave up 7 bases and J gave up 5 bases, with 14 bases separating them. CDR3 DNA sequence: TGTGCCAGCATGCCCGGGCTAGCGGAGACCCAGTACTTC. Its protein product is CASMPGLAETQYF.

This clone was counted between two and nine times. This rearrangement joins TRBV29-1 to TRBJ2-7, with 10 bases lining up with TRBD1. The CDR3 has 15 residues. V was pared by 6 bases and J by 0 bases, with 8 bases of the junction left unmatched. Germline CDR1 reads SQVTM; CDR2 reads ANQGSEA. The CDR3: CSVEGTGDGSYEQYF. CDR3 bases: TGCAGCGTGGAGGGGACAGGGGATGGCTCCTACGAGCAGTACTTC.

The chain recombines TRBV9 with TRBJ1-2; 8 positions agree with TRBD1. Germline assignment: CDR1 SGDLS and CDR2 YYNGEE. CDR3 length: 14 residues. V dropped 4 bases and J dropped 7; count of bases not matched to a gene: 9. CDR3 loop: CASSPIQDRAGYTF. For the CDR3, the DNA is TGTGCCAGCAGCCCCATACAGGACAGGGCTGGCTACACCTTC.

V usage is TRBV5-6 and J usage is TRBJ2-5, with TRBD1 identical over 9 bases. This CDR3 has 14 amino acids. Trimming removed 4 bases from V and 5 bases from J; junction bases left unmatched: 6. Per germline, CDR1 SGHDT and CDR2 YYEEEE. The CDR3 nucleotides are TGTGCCAGCAGCCCGGGACAGGGAATTGAGACCCAGTACTTC. It translates to CASSPGQGIETQYF.

The J gene is TRBJ1-1, the V gene TRBV12-3 or TRBV12-4; D perhaps matches TRBD1 (6 bases). Trimming pared 6 bases from V and 5 bases from J, leaving 10 bases between. The CDR3 extends over 12 amino acids. The CDR3 protein is CASSPGVTEAFF. CDR3 nucleotide sequence: TGTGCCAGCAGCCCAGGGGTTACTGAAGCTTTCTTT.

This chain joins TRBV15 and TRBJ1-1; 7 positions match TRBD1. Germline CDR1 and CDR2: LNHNV and YYDKDF (reference sequence). The CDR3 is 15 amino acids. V shed 2 bases and J 4 bases; nucleotides not matched to a gene: 7. The CDR3 DNA sequence: TGTGCCACCAGCAGAAACAGACAGGGATTCACTGAAGCTTTCTTT. Its translation: CATSRNRQGFTEAFF.

The chain links TRBV6-5 to TRBJ1-6; possible D gene TRBD1, 5 bases. This CDR3 contains 16 residues. V dropped 2 bases and J dropped 7 bases, with 15 bases sitting between them. Germline V gene lookup returns CDR1 MNHEY and CDR2 SVGAGI. CDR3 region: CASSYREGLQNSPLHF. CDR3 nucleotide sequence: TGTGCCAGCAGTTACCGGGAGGGACTGCAGAATTCACCCCTCCACTTT.

The V gene is TRBV6-2 or TRBV6-3, the J gene TRBJ2-1; D remains ambiguous. The CDR3 runs 11 residues. The germline CDR1 and CDR2 sequences are MNHEY and SVGEGT. V was pared by 5 bases and J by 7 bases, with 6 bases between. CDR3 in DNA: TGTGCCAGCAGTCCCTCTAATGAGCAGTTCTTC. Encoded protein: CASSPSNEQFF.

This clone came up a few times. This chain joins TRBV7-8 and TRBJ1-1; D perhaps matches TRBD1 (6 bases). V dropped 0 bases and J dropped 1 base, with 12 bases sitting between them. The CDR3 is 16 residues long. Germline-derived CDR1 and CDR2 are SGHVS and FQNEAQ. CDR3 DNA: TGTGCCAGCAGCTTAGCGGCAGGGGACCCGAACACTGAAGCTTTCTTT. Protein product: CASSLAAGDPNTEAFF.

The chain uses TRBV4-1 and TRBJ2-5; TRBD2 matches at 8 bases. V dropped 5 bases and J dropped 5; count of bases not matched to a gene: 4. The CDR3 has 13 residues. Germline V CDR1 and CDR2: MGHRA, YSYEKL. The CDR3 DNA reads TGCGCCAGCAGCAGCGGGAGTAAGGAGACCCAGTACTTC. This translates into CASSSGSKETQYF.

J is TRBJ2-7 and V is TRBV2; 10 nucleotides agree with TRBD2. Germline CDR1 reads SNHLY; CDR2 reads FYNNEI. CDR3 length: 15 amino acids. J gave up 7 bases and V 4 bases, and 10 bases lay outside the gene matches. Here the CDR3 DNA reads TGTGCCAGCAGTGGCACTAGCGGGACGGTGAGGGAGCAGTACTTC. Translation gives CASSGTSGTVREQYF.

This clone appeared a single time. The CDR3 region has the DNA TGTGCCAGCAGCTTAATTGGCAGAGAGACCCAGTACTTC. Protein sequence: CASSLIGRETQYF. The rearrangement uses TRBV7-3 and TRBJ2-5; D gene ambiguous. This CDR3 is built from 13 residues. CDR1 and CDR2 from the germline V gene are SGHTA and FQGTGA. The V gene lost 1 base and the J gene lost 4 bases, with 7 bases spanning the gap.